The clone carrying this TCR beta chain was observed a few times. This entry is derived from a study of blood T cell repertoires in COVID-19. Germline values: CDR1 LNHDA, CDR2 SQIVND (reference sequence). Trimming removed 5 bases from V and 0 bases from J, with 11 bases in between. The CDR3 is 15 amino acids. Measured with immunoSEQ multiplex PCR; TCRdb has only the in-frame clones, and not every one. The sample records about 370,000 clones, approximately 88% being singletons. Sequencing was carried out using peripheral blood. The sequence was obtained from a woman aged 25 to 39 with COVID-19, enrolled during active disease. This chain links TRBV19 with TRBJ1-3; D is undetermined. The CDR3 reads CASSPNEDSGNTIYF. Written as DNA, the CDR3 is TGTGCCAGTAGTCCTAATGAGGACTCTGGAAACACCATATATTTT.